The 9 T cell receptor beta chains listed next were all sequenced from one sample in a study of blood T cells in healthy people across ages. A second PCR, run for roughly 7 to 12 cycles, used a sample-barcoded 5' primer plus a J-beta primer mix. Via MiXCR, TCRdb re-called the 5' RACE reads, giving one row per CDR3 protein. The sample has about 1,800,000 distinct CDR3 sequences, about 28% seen once. What was sequenced was blood. Receptor source: a woman in her 30s in good health.

This clonotype came up once. The junction and the germline gene differ at one end; a read error may be behind it. The rearrangement links TRBV20-1 to TRBJ2-5; 14 positions agree with TRBD2. The CDR3 has 15 residues. The germline CDR1 and CDR2 sequences are DFQATT and SNEGSKA (reference sequence). The CDR3 sequence is CSASLRGLAGETQYF. The CDR3 bases are TGCAGTGCTAGCCTTAGGGGACTAGCGGGAGAGACTCAGTACTTC.

This clonotype was recorded a few times. The J gene is TRBJ2-7, the V gene TRBV5-1; D is undetermined. With 0 bases removed from V and 0 bases from J, the gap between germline ends came to 7 bases. The length of the CDR3 is 14 residues. Germline CDR1 and CDR2: SGHRS and YFSETQ. CDR3 coding DNA: TGCGCCAGCAGCTTGGAACAGCTCTCCTACGAGCAGTACTTC. Encoded protein: CASSLEQLSYEQYF.

This clonotype was seen only a few times. The gene calls are TRBV12-3 or TRBV12-4 and TRBJ2-3, with D possibly being TRBD1 or TRBD2 (5 bases each). This CDR3 contains 16 residues. V was pared by 3 bases and J by 6 bases, with 19 bases between. CDR3 nucleotides: TGTGCCAGCAGTTTCGAGCCGGGACCATCGCGGGATACGCAGTATTTT. Translation gives CASSFEPGPSRDTQYF.

This clonotype showed up just a few times. One end of the junction varies from germline; a read error may be responsible. The chain couples TRBV20-1 to TRBJ2-7; the match to TRBD1 covers 10 bases. Germline loops: CDR1 DFQATT, CDR2 SNEGSKA (reference sequence). This CDR3 contains 13 residues. For the CDR3, the DNA is TGCAGTGCCGCGGTGACAGGGGGCTACGAGCGGTACTTC. Residues: CSAAVTGGYERYF.

The rearrangement uses TRBV29-1 and TRBJ2-7; no definite D call. CDR1 and CDR2 from the germline V gene are SQVTM and ANQGSEA. The ends were cut back, 0 bases at V and 2 bases at J, with 11 bases in the middle. This CDR3 region has 14 residues. The CDR3 reads CSVEESARTYEQYF. The CDR3 DNA sequence: TGCAGCGTTGAAGAGTCAGCGCGAACCTACGAGCAGTACTTC.

V usage is TRBV6-5 and J usage is TRBJ2-2, with D possibly TRBD1 on 5 matching bases. Germline V gives CDR1 MNHEY, CDR2 SVGAGI. The germline V and J ends were trimmed by 2 bases and 1 base, with 14 bases remaining between them. The CDR3 covers 17 residues. CDR3 region: CASSYPQAVVNTGELFF. CDR3 nucleotide sequence: TGTGCCAGCAGTTACCCACAGGCGGTTGTGAACACCGGGGAGCTGTTTTTT.

The rearrangement uses TRBV20-1 and TRBJ2-5; D call uncertain. CDR1 DFQATT and CDR2 SNEGSKA come from the germline V gene (reference sequence). The CDR3 has 13 amino acids. The ends were cut back, 0 bases at V and 4 bases at J, with 9 bases in the middle. The CDR3 loop reads CSARDPHAETQYF. The CDR3 DNA reads as TGCAGTGCTAGAGACCCCCATGCAGAGACCCAGTACTTC.

This clonotype appeared a few times. The chain joins TRBV29-1 to TRBJ1-2, with D maybe TRBD1 (5 bases). The CDR3 runs to 12 residues. Germline CDR1 reads SQVTM; CDR2 reads ANQGSEA. V was cut by 2 bases and J by 10 bases, with 14 bases left in between. The CDR3, as DNA: TGCAGCGTTGAATGGGGGAACGGTGACTACACCTTC. Translated, it gives CSVEWGNGDYTF.

The V gene is TRBV12-3 or TRBV12-4, the J gene TRBJ2-5; D remains unclear. This CDR3 has 11 amino acids. V was trimmed by 3 bases and J by 6 bases, leaving 5 bases between them. This chain's CDR3 is CASSLKKTQYF. For the CDR3, the DNA is TGTGCCAGCAGTTTGAAGAAGACCCAGTACTTC.